This T cell receptor beta chain is drawn from a study of blood T cells in healthy people across ages. A second PCR, run for about 7 to 11 cycles, used a sample-barcoded 5' primer plus a J-beta primer mix. TCRdb passed the 5' RACE reads through MiXCR, listing each CDR3 protein once. The table lists about 930,000 distinct CDR3 sequences, approximately 32% of them singletons. This clonotype showed up just a few times. The CDR3 spans 14 residues. Germline V gene sequence: CDR1 SGHTA, CDR2 FQGTGA. Trimming took 5 bases from V and 6 from J; bases not matched to a gene: 7. This sample was also put to use in a study of T cells of mothers and their children. That source notes: The entire RNA extract went into cDNA synthesis at roughly 1.5 ug per 15 ul.

The specimen was blood. This receptor was obtained from a woman aged 40-49 years in good health. V usage is TRBV7-3 and J usage is TRBJ2-3, with 8 nucleotides matching TRBD1. The CDR3 here is CASSLDRAGDTQYF. The CDR3 DNA reads as TGTGCCAGCAGCCTGGACAGGGCGGGGGATACGCAGTATTTT.